These 3 T cell receptor beta chains were all obtained from the same sample, sequenced in a study of CD8 T cells in Susac syndrome. Random hexamers were used to reverse transcribe an amount of about 0.45 to 1 ug RNA. From the immunoSEQ multiplex PCR reads, TCRdb called clonotypes with MiXCR, one entry per CDR3 protein. Counted here are over 150,000 distinct CDR3 sequences, approximately 95% occurring once; the ten biggest clones make up about 0.12%. The sequenced sample consisted of CD4+ T cells from PBMCs. Receptors were obtained from a human donor with Susac syndrome.

A single count supports this clonotype. The gene calls are TRBV20-1 and TRBJ2-5; the D is unclear. Looked up from germline, CDR1 is DFQATT and CDR2 is SNEGSKA (reference sequence). V shed 1 base and J shed 1 base, with 4 bases lying between them. The CDR3 contains 12 residues. The CDR3 here is CSARVVQETQYF. The CDR3 region has the DNA TGCAGTGCTAGAGTCGTCCAAGAGACCCAGTACTTC.

The chain recombines TRBV12-3 or TRBV12-4 with TRBJ2-5, with a weak D call TRBD1 (6 bases). Trimming pared 6 bases from V and 2 bases from J, leaving 7 bases between. The CDR3 has 12 residues. The CDR3 loop reads CASSDRQETQYF. DNA of the CDR3: TGTGCCAGCAGCGACAGGCAAGAGACCCAGTACTTC.

The chain is built from TRBV7-9 and TRBJ2-7; no firm D call. Germline V lookup: CDR1 SEHNR, CDR2 FQNEAQ (reference sequence). V lost 11 bases and J 1 base, leaving 12 bases between the germline ends. The CDR3 has 12 residues. Here the CDR3 DNA reads TGTGCCGGGTCAGGAGATTCCTACGAGCAGTACTTC. Protein sequence: CAGSGDSYEQYF.